This T cell receptor (beta chain) was identified in a study of OX40 agonist ivuxolimab in advanced cancers. With V trimmed by 0 bases and J by 3 bases, 3 bases remained unmatched. The CDR3 contains 15 residues. Per germline, CDR1 SGDLS and CDR2 YYNGEE. TCRdb keeps only in-frame clones here, not all; method: immunoSEQ multiplex PCR. The table lists over 70,000 clones, about nine tenths of them singletons. The sample here was CD4+ or CD8+ T cells sorted from blood, taken in a trial of the OX40 agonist ivuxolimab. This sequence originates from an adult with an advanced solid tumor such as melanoma, head and neck, liver or kidney cancer. The chain uses TRBV9 and TRBJ2-1, with TRBD2 matching 7 bases. CDR3 in amino acids: CASSVGGGNYNEQFF. The CDR3, as DNA: TGTGCCAGCAGCGTAGGCGGGGGAAACTACAATGAGCAGTTCTTC.